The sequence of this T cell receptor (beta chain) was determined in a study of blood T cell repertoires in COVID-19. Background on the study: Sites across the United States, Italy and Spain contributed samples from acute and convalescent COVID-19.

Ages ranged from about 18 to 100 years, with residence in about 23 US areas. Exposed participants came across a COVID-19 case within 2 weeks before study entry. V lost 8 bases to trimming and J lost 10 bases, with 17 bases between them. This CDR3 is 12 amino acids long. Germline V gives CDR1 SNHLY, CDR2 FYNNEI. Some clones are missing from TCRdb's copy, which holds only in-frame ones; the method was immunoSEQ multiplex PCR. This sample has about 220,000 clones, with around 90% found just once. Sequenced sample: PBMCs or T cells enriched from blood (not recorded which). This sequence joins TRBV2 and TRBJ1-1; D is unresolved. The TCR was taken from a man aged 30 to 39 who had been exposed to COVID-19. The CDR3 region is CASGFGENGAFF. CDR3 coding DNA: TGTGCCAGCGGATTTGGGGAGAACGGAGCTTTCTTT.